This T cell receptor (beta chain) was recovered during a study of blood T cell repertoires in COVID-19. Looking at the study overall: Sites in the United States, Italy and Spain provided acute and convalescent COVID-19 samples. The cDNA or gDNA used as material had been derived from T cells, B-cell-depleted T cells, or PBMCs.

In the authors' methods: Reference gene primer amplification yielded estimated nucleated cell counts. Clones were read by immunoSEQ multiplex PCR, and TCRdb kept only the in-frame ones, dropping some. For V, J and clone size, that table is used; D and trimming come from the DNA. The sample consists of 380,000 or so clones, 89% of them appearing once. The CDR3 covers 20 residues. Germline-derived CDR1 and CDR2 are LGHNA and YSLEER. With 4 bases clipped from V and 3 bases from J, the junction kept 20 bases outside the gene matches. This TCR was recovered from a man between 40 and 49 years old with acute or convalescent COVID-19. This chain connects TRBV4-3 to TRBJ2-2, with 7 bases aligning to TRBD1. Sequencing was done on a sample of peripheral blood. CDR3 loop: CASSRGALSRGFRDTGELFF. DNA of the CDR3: TGCGCCAGCAGCCGCGGAGCCTTAAGCAGGGGGTTCAGGGACACCGGGGAGCTGTTTTTT.